These 32 T cell receptor beta chains share one sample of origin, sequenced in a study of T-cell reconstitution after alpha-beta-depleted transplantation in children. During its preparation, the TCRbeta library received unique molecular identifiers. TCRdb called the PCR reads again in MiXCR, with one record for every CDR3 protein. The table records fewer than 550,000 distinct CDR3 sequences, around 10% of them present only once. Sequencing was performed on PBMCs, mostly from graft donor cells, taken 180 days after TCRalphabeta/CD19-depleted stem cell transplant. Every receptor here comes from a female patient between 2 and 15 years old who had a stem cell transplant for aplastic anemia, so the T cells may come from the graft donor.

Here the CDR3 DNA reads TGTGCCACCAGCGAACAGGGCCACCAAGAGACCCAGTACTTC. It specifies CATSEQGHQETQYF. The genes are TRBV15 and TRBJ2-5, with D perhaps matching TRBD1 (6 bases). Germline CDR1 LNHNV, CDR2 YYDKDF (reference sequence). V lost 5 bases and J lost 0, with 10 bases in between. This CDR3 has 14 amino acids. The complete variable domain, with remaining parts taken from reference TRBV15 and TRBJ2-5, reads DAMVIQNPRYQVTQFGKPVTLSCSQTLNHNVMYWYQQKSSQAPKLLFHYYDKDFNNEADTPDNFQSRRPNTSFCFLDIRSPGLGDTAMYLCATSEQGHQETQYFGPGTRLLVL.

This clonotype appeared a single time. The V and J genes are TRBV7-9 and TRBJ1-1; D remains ambiguous. The CDR3 consists of 11 residues. Trimming left V 2 bases short and J 6 bases short, with 4 bases between. Germline V gene lookup returns CDR1 SEHNR and CDR2 FQNEAQ (reference sequence). CDR3 DNA sequence: TGTGCCAGCAGCTTACGCCCTGAAGCTTTCTTT. Amino acid sequence: CASSLRPEAFF.

The rearrangement links TRBV11-3 to TRBJ2-1; 11 bases align to TRBD2. Germline V gene data show CDR1 as SGHNT and CDR2 as YENEEA. This CDR3 contains 16 residues. V shed 1 base, J shed 8 bases, and the junction held 7 bases outside the gene matches. The CDR3 DNA is TGTGCCAGCAGCTTAGGAAGACTAGCGGGAAGGTATGAGCAGTTCTTC. Translated, it gives CASSLGRLAGRYEQFF.

The CDR3 loop is CAGDWDRVYEQYF. The CDR3 DNA is TGTGCCGGCGATTGGGATAGGGTCTACGAGCAGTACTTC. The chain is built from TRBV6-1 and TRBJ2-7, with D uncertain. Per germline, CDR1 MNHNS and CDR2 SASEGT. V was cut by 11 bases and J by 3 bases, with 17 bases left in between. The CDR3 totals 13 residues.

This clonotype has just a few counts. V usage is TRBV28 and J usage is TRBJ2-7; D unresolved. The V end lost 10 bases, the J end lost 3 bases, and 16 bases lay between the germline ends. The CDR3 contains 13 residues. The V gene's germline CDR1 is MDHEN and CDR2 SYDVKM. The chain's CDR3 is CATTGRRYYEQYV. Written as DNA, the CDR3 is TGTGCCACCACCGGACGTCGGTACTACGAGCAGTACGTC.

The chain is built from TRBV20-1 and TRBJ1-5, with a tentative D call TRBD1 (6 bases). This CDR3 spans 13 amino acids. Germline V gene sequence: CDR1 DFQATT, CDR2 SNEGSKA (reference sequence). The V end lost 4 bases, the J end lost 4 bases, and 11 bases lay between the germline ends. CDR3 sequence (DNA): TGCAGTGCTATGACAGGCCCAAATCAGCCCCAGCATTTT. This sequence encodes CSAMTGPNQPQHF.

The rearrangement joins TRBV29-1 to TRBJ2-7; TRBD2 might be the D (6 bases). This CDR3 is 13 amino acids long. The V and J ends lost 0 bases and 13 bases respectively, with 19 bases between them. Germline CDR1 SQVTM, CDR2 ANQGSEA. The CDR3 sequence is CSVEDDTSGGIYV. As DNA, the CDR3 is TGCAGCGTTGAAGACGATACCAGCGGAGGGATTTACGTC.

This sequence joins TRBV7-2 and TRBJ2-1; no firm D call. Germline loops: CDR1 SGHTA, CDR2 FQGNSA. V lost 5 bases and J 0 bases, leaving 11 bases between the germline ends. The CDR3 is 15 residues long. CDR3 sequence (DNA): TGTGCCAGCAGCCCCCGCGATAGCTCCTACAATGAGCAGTTCTTC. Translation gives CASSPRDSSYNEQFF.

In this sample, this clonotype turned up many times. The chain employs TRBV24-1 and TRBJ2-1; 10 nucleotides align to TRBD2. CDR1 KGHDR and CDR2 SFDVKD come from the germline V gene. CDR3 length equals 17 residues. V lost 4 bases and J lost 3; bases outside the gene matches: 8. The CDR3 is CATSDPLAGVVYNEQFF. Here the CDR3 DNA reads TGTGCCACCAGTGACCCCCTAGCGGGAGTGGTCTACAATGAGCAGTTCTTC.

The chain joins TRBV20-1 to TRBJ1-2, with D maybe TRBD1 (5 bases). The CDR3 has 12 amino acids. Germline assignment: CDR1 DFQATT and CDR2 SNEGSKA (reference sequence). Trimming removed 6 bases at V and 2 bases at J, with 10 bases between. The DNA of the CDR3 is TGCAGTGCAAGACAGAAAAACTATGGCTACACCTTC. Protein product: CSARQKNYGYTF.

This clonotype was seen only a few times. The rearrangement joins TRBV6-2 or TRBV6-3 to TRBJ1-2; 7 positions match TRBD1. This CDR3 contains 15 residues. J was trimmed by 1 base and V by 6 bases; bases with no gene match: 8. Germline-derived CDR1 and CDR2 are MNHEY and SVGEGT. This CDR3 reads CASRTPGTVNYGYTF. The DNA for the CDR3 is TGTGCCAGCAGGACCCCGGGGACAGTTAACTATGGCTACACCTTC.

A word on this clonotype: One end of the junction fails to match germline, which may point to a read error. The V and J genes are TRBV20-1 and TRBJ2-7; D unresolved. CDR3 length: 12 residues. CDR1 DFQATT and CDR2 SNEGSKA come from the germline V gene (reference sequence). The CDR3 sequence: CSARWQAYEHYF. CDR3 bases: TGCAGTGCTAGGTGGCAGGCCTACGAGCACTACTTC.

V is TRBV4-3 and J is TRBJ2-7, with D possibly matching TRBD1 (5 bases). V shed 4 bases and J shed 3 bases, with 16 bases lying between them. The CDR3 covers 15 residues. Germline CDR1 reads LGHNA; CDR2 reads YSLEER. The CDR3: CASSPRTAGYYEQYF. DNA for the CDR3: TGCGCCAGCAGCCCCAGAACGGCAGGGTACTACGAGCAGTACTTC.

This clonotype has just a few counts. The rearrangement uses TRBV29-1 and TRBJ1-2; maybe TRBD1 (6 bases). CDR1 is SQVTM, CDR2 ANQGSEA, per germline. The CDR3 covers 12 residues. V lost 7 bases and J lost 2, with 11 bases in between. The CDR3 sequence is CSAGGQNYGYTF. For the CDR3, the DNA is TGCAGCGCCGGGGGGCAAAACTATGGCTACACCTTC.

This clonotype showed up many times. The chain is built from TRBV5-1 and TRBJ2-1, with D perhaps TRBD1 (5 bases). This CDR3 comprises 13 residues. Germline assignment: CDR1 SGHRS and CDR2 YFSETQ. Trimming removed 5 bases from V and 2 bases from J, with 8 bases in between. The CDR3 DNA is TGCGCCAGCAGACAGGAGACCTACAATGAGCAGTTCTTC. Its protein product is CASRQETYNEQFF.

J is TRBJ2-7 and V is TRBV7-9; the match to TRBD1 covers 9 bases. This CDR3 is built from 16 residues. CDR1 is SEHNR, CDR2 FQNEAQ, per germline (reference sequence). The J segment lost 6 bases and the V segment lost 5 bases, leaving 14 bases of the junction unmatched. The CDR3 region is CASSPPHNRGRPEQYV. The CDR3 coding sequence is TGTGCCAGCAGCCCTCCACACAACAGGGGGCGGCCCGAGCAGTACGTC.

V usage is TRBV6-2 or TRBV6-3 and J usage is TRBJ2-7; D is unresolved. The V gene lost 2 bases and the J gene lost 4 bases, with 15 bases spanning the gap. Germline V gene lookup returns CDR1 MNHEY and CDR2 SVGEGT. The CDR3 is made up of 15 amino acids. CDR3: CASSYGQVGPYEQYV. The CDR3 nucleotides read TGTGCCAGCAGTTACGGCCAGGTCGGTCCTTACGAGCAGTACGTC.

There are a few counts of this clonotype. The chain joins TRBV10-3 to TRBJ1-1; the match to TRBD1 covers 8 bases. Germline lookup yields CDR1 ENHRY and CDR2 SYGVKD. The CDR3 runs to 13 residues. The V gene end was trimmed by 6 bases and the J gene end by 4 bases; junction bases not matched to a gene: 4. In nucleotides, the CDR3 is TGTGCCATCAGGGACAGGGATCCCACTGAAGCTTTCTTT. Protein: CAIRDRDPTEAFF.

This clonotype occurred a few times. The chain combines TRBV7-2 with TRBJ1-2; D is ambiguous. The ends were cut back, 5 bases at V and 3 bases at J, with 13 bases in the middle. Germline V gene lookup returns CDR1 SGHTA and CDR2 FQGNSA. The CDR3 totals 14 residues. CDR3 in DNA: TGTGCCAGCAGCCCTTTAAGGCGTTACTATGGCTACACCTTC. Its translation is CASSPLRRYYGYTF.

This sequence joins TRBV3-1 and TRBJ2-7, with a tentative D call TRBD2 (6 bases). The CDR3 consists of 16 residues. Trimming cost V 0 bases and J 3 bases, with 15 bases left between them. The germline V gene has CDR1 LGHDT and CDR2 YNNKEL (reference sequence). As DNA, the CDR3 is TGTGCCAGCAGCCAAGAGGCGGGGACGGAGCACTACGAGCAGTACTTC. Amino acids: CASSQEAGTEHYEQYF.

This chain uses TRBV11-1 with TRBJ1-4; the match to TRBD1 covers 8 bases. The CDR3 loop spans 18 amino acids. The V segment lost 5 bases and the J segment 7 bases; nucleotides outside the gene matches: 18. CDR1 SGHAT and CDR2 FQDESV come from the germline V gene (reference sequence). CDR3 protein: CASSPRDRTGREFEKLFF. For the CDR3, the DNA is TGTGCCAGCAGCCCCCGCGACCGGACAGGGAGGGAGTTTGAAAAACTGTTTTTT.

This clonotype was found a few times. DNA of the CDR3: TGCAGCGTTGCTCTAGCGGCCTACACAGATACGCAGTATTTT. It is translated as CSVALAAYTDTQYF. The chain joins TRBV29-1 to TRBJ2-3, with 7 positions matching TRBD2. CDR1 is SQVTM, CDR2 ANQGSEA, per germline. The CDR3 contains 14 residues. Losses at the gene ends were 4 bases for V and 2 bases for J; bases not matched to a gene: 6.

The rearrangement links TRBV4-3 to TRBJ2-4; the D is unclear. Germline CDR1 is LGHNA and CDR2 is YSLEER. This CDR3 spans 16 amino acids. Trimming removed 1 base at V and 0 bases at J, with 10 bases between. The CDR3 region is CASSQVNSLAKNIQYF. Written as DNA, the CDR3 is TGCGCCAGCAGCCAAGTTAACAGCCTAGCCAAAAACATTCAGTACTTC.

The chain carries TRBV12-3 or TRBV12-4 and TRBJ2-7, with 11 bases identical to TRBD1. CDR3 length: 15 residues. With 5 bases clipped from V and 4 bases from J, the junction kept 7 bases outside the gene matches. CDR3 bases: TGTGCCAGCAGTGACAGGACAGGGGGCGGTTACGAGCAGTACTTC. Translating it yields CASSDRTGGGYEQYF.

This sequence joins TRBV5-1 and TRBJ2-1, with 11 bases aligning to TRBD2. The CDR3 runs to 19 residues. Germline loops: CDR1 SGHRS, CDR2 YFSETQ. J lost 2 bases, V lost 4 bases, and 14 bases had no gene match. CDR3 sequence: CASSRMPGTSGTPYNEQFF. Written as DNA, the CDR3 is TGCGCCAGCAGCAGGATGCCCGGGACTAGCGGCACACCCTACAATGAGCAGTTCTTC.

This clonotype was detected ten times or more. The chain joins TRBV14 to TRBJ1-1; TRBD1 matches 7 bases. This CDR3 comprises 14 residues. Germline V gene sequence: CDR1 SGHDN, CDR2 FVKESK. V was pared by 4 bases and J by 4 bases, with 6 bases of the junction left unmatched. Here the CDR3 DNA reads TGTGCCAGCAGCCCACTACAGGGGACCACTGAAGCTTTCTTT. As protein: CASSPLQGTTEAFF. The variable domain in full, with the rest retrieved from reference TRBV14 and TRBJ1-1, is EAGVTQFPSHSVIEKGQTVTLRCDPISGHDNLYWYRRVMGKEIKFLLHFVKESKQDESGMPNNRFLAERTGGTYSTLKVQPAELEDSGVYFCASSPLQGTTEAFFGQGTRLTVV.

The chain couples TRBV7-9 to TRBJ2-2; TRBD2 agrees at 10 bases. From germline, CDR1 is SEHNR and CDR2 FQNEAQ (reference sequence). This CDR3 region has 16 residues. Trimming at V came to 7 bases and at J to 4 bases, leaving 9 bases not matched to a gene. The CDR3, as DNA: TGTGCCAGCATCTTTCTAGCGGGAGCAGGCACCGGGGAGCTGTTTTTT. This codes for CASIFLAGAGTGELFF.

The CDR3 reads CASSLLRTGEKLFF. CDR3 nucleotides: TGTGCCAGCAGTCTCCTAAGGACAGGTGAAAAACTGTTTTTT. The chain has TRBV6-2 or TRBV6-3 and TRBJ1-4, with 7 bases aligning to TRBD1. With V trimmed by 5 bases and J by 7 bases, 7 bases remained unmatched. Per germline, CDR1 MNHEY and CDR2 SVGEGT. The CDR3 extends over 14 amino acids.

This rearrangement joins TRBV7-2 to TRBJ2-1, with D maybe TRBD1 (5 bases). V dropped 3 bases and J dropped 9 bases, with 15 bases sitting between them. Germline V CDR1 and CDR2: SGHTA, FQGNSA. The CDR3 loop spans 14 amino acids. CDR3 sequence (DNA): TGTGCCAGCAGCTTTTCCAGGGCAAAAGGTGAGCAGTTCTTC. Protein: CASSFSRAKGEQFF.

The chain has TRBV7-9 and TRBJ2-5; D is unclear. Trimming pared 5 bases from V and 4 bases from J, leaving 11 bases between. The germline gives CDR1 SEHNR, CDR2 FQNEAQ (reference sequence). This CDR3 comprises 13 residues. The CDR3 region has the DNA TGTGCCAGCAGCCTAGTGGGTATAGAGACCCAGTACTTC. Translating gives CASSLVGIETQYF.

In the case of this clonotype: An end of the junction does not agree with germline; a read error may underlie this. The V call is TRBV3-1, the J call TRBJ2-5, with D possibly being TRBD1 (5 bases). Looked up from germline, CDR1 is LGHDT and CDR2 is YNNKEL (reference sequence). The CDR3 is 14 amino acids. The CDR3 reads CACSHGTGRETQYF. The CDR3 nucleotides are TGTGCCTGCAGCCACGGCACAGGTCGCGAGACCCAGTACTTC.

This clonotype was observed at least ten times. The chain uses TRBV5-1 and TRBJ2-1; a possible D gene is TRBD2 (6 bases). CDR3 size: 15 residues. V lost 4 bases and J lost 0, with 11 bases in between. CDR1 is SGHRS, CDR2 YFSETQ, per germline. The DNA of the CDR3 is TGCGCCAGCAGCAACGACGGGAGCTCCTACAATGAGCAGTTCTTC. Translating gives CASSNDGSSYNEQFF.